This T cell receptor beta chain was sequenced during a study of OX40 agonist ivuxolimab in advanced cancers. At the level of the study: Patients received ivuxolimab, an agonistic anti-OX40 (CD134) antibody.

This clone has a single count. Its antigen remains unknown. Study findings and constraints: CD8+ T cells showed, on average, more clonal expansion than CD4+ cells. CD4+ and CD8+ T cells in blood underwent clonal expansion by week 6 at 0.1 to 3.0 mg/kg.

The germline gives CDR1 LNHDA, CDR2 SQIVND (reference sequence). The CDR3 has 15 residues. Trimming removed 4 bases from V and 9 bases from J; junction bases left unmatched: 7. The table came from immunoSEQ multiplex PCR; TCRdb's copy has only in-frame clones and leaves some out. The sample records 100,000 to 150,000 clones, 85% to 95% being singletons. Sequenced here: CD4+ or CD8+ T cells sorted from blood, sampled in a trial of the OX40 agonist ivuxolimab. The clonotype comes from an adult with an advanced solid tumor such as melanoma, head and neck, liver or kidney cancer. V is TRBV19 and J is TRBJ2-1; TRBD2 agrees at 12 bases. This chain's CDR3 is CASSTRLAGEVEQFF. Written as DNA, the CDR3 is TGTGCCAGTAGTACCCGACTAGCGGGAGAGGTTGAGCAGTTCTTC.